Listed below are T cell receptor beta chains from one sample, sequenced in a study of blood T cell repertoires in COVID-19. Using immunoSEQ multiplex PCR, the repertoire was profiled, and TCRdb retains in-frame clones only, with some absent. The table has more than 95,000 clones, around 87% seen once. The sequenced material came from peripheral blood. The receptors originated from a man in his fifties or sixties with acute or convalescent COVID-19. Each CDR3 is given without its conserved first and last residue. The size field is filled for only some rows; it gives once, few, many or a size class.

>TRBJ2-3|TRBV7-2|.
ASSLVSSGRTDTQY
>TRBJ2-3|TRBV5-1|.
ASSLVSGGSTDTQY
>TRBJ2-3|TRBV11-2|.
ASSFRVSGYTDTQY
>TRBJ2-7|TRBV19|.
ASSMGASSYEQY
>TRBJ2-2|TRBV5-1|.
ASSAIAGVSTGELF
>TRBJ1-5|TRBV3-1/TRBV3-2|once
ASSQTGDRGQSQH
>TRBJ1-5|TRBV29-1|.
SVSRGNNQPQH
>TRBJ2-2|TRBV3-1/TRBV3-2|once
ASSRGTSGRPRNTGELF
>TRBJ2-7|TRBV5-4|.
ASSPRGYEQY
>TRBJ2-3|TRBV15|.
ATSRGTGKGTDTQY
>TRBJ2-7|TRBV5-4|.
ASSLGGLAAVRGRYEQY
>TRBJ2-2|TRBV15|.
ATTTGYTGELF
>TRBJ2-5|TRBV30|.
ALVSVTQY
>TRBJ2-7|TRBV9|.
ASRGATTPFSTYEQY
>TRBJ2-3|TRBV5-4|few
ASSLAGFSTDTQY
>TRBJ2-1|TRBV19|.
ASTDRGGEQF
>TRBJ2-7|TRBV27|once
ASSGPGLSSYEQY
>TRBJ2-5|TRBV7-9|.
ASSPQQETQY
>TRBJ2-7|TRBV27|.
ASSSGAASYEQY
>TRBJ2-1|TRBV6-6|.
ASTDFPGTGVHEQF
>TRBJ1-5|TRBV28|.
ASSPTGGTVGQPQH
>TRBJ2-5|TRBV18|.
ASSPTGLETQY
>TRBJ1-5|TRBV27|.
ASSLTRGSNQPQH
>TRBJ2-1|TRBV14|.
ASSQESEAGGILDEQF
>TRBJ2-7|TRBV9|.
ASSPIAQQGSYEQY
>TRBJ1-1|TRBV7-8|.
ASSPGRGNTEAF
>TRBJ2-1|TRBV30|.
AWSSWFGTIDNEQF
>TRBJ2-2|TRBV19|.
ASSKAQGAMGELF
>TRBJ2-3|TRBV24-1|.
ATRSAGGESDTQY
>TRBJ2-3|TRBV7-2|.
ASSPGRVGADTQY
>TRBJ2-5|TRBV5-1|.
ASRSRPREETQY
>TRBJ1-6|TRBV7-2|.
ASSLVSGGGYSPLH
>TRBJ2-1|TRBV7-9|.
ASSIPGNEQF
>TRBJ2-1|TRBV28|.
ASKPGTSASLDEQF
>TRBJ2-5|TRBV28|once
ASSKLSSETQY